Following are 27 T cell receptor beta chains from one sample sequenced in a study of blood T cell repertoires in COVID-19. The assay was immunoSEQ multiplex PCR, and TCRdb's table has in-frame clones only and misses some. This sample has tens of thousands of clones, with 88% found just once. The specimen sequenced was peripheral blood. The source is a man between 70 and 80 years old with acute or convalescent COVID-19.

V usage is TRBV25-1 and J usage is TRBJ2-1; D might be TRBD2 (6 bases). Germline V gene data show CDR1 as MGHDK and CDR2 as SYGVNS. Trimming removed 1 base from V and 6 bases from J, with 13 bases in between. This CDR3 has 15 amino acids. The CDR3 coding sequence is TGTGCCAGCAGTGAATTGGTGAGCGGGTTCAATGAGCAGTTCTTC. This encodes CASSELVSGFNEQFF.

This clone is a singleton in its sample. V and J are TRBV19 and TRBJ2-7; no reliable D call. Germline CDR1 LNHDA, CDR2 SQIVND (reference sequence). With 5 bases removed from V and 2 bases from J, the gap between germline ends came to 10 bases. The CDR3 is 13 residues long. The CDR3 loop is CASSAAGAYEQYF. As DNA, the CDR3 is TGTGCCAGTAGTGCCGCCGGAGCCTACGAGCAGTACTTC. Full variable domain (remainder filled in from reference TRBV19 and TRBJ2-7): DGGITQSPKYLFRKEGQNVTLSCEQNLNHDAMYWYRQDPGQGLRLIYYSQIVNDFQKGDIAEGYSVSREKKESFPLTVTSAQKNPTAFYLCASSAAGAYEQYFGPGTRLTVT.

The rearrangement uses TRBV5-1 and TRBJ1-1, with TRBD1 as a possible D gene (5 bases). CDR1 and CDR2 from the germline V gene are SGHRS and YFSETQ. This CDR3 is built from 16 residues. V lost 0 bases, J lost 1 base, and 13 bases lay in between. CDR3 DNA sequence: TGCGCCAGCAGCTTGGCCTATTTCGGACAGAACACTGAAGCTTTCTTT. Translating gives CASSLAYFGQNTEAFF.

The V call is TRBV9, the J call TRBJ2-3; a weak D match, TRBD1 (6 bases). Looked up from germline, CDR1 is SGDLS and CDR2 is YYNGEE. The CDR3 totals 15 residues. The ends were cut back, 6 bases at V and 0 bases at J, with 14 bases in the middle. Here the CDR3 DNA reads TGTGCCAGCAACCCCGGGGACACTAGCACAGATACGCAGTATTTT. It specifies CASNPGDTSTDTQYF.

J is TRBJ2-5 and V is TRBV5-1; 7 bases match TRBD1. Losses at the gene ends were 0 bases for V and 4 bases for J; bases not matched to a gene: 6. CDR1 is SGHRS and CDR2 is YFSETQ in the germline V gene. The CDR3 sequence is 15 residues long. The CDR3 here is CASSLEGGALETQYF. The CDR3 region has the DNA TGCGCCAGCAGCTTGGAAGGGGGCGCCTTAGAGACCCAGTACTTC.

Here the CDR3 reads CASSVAGGSYNEQFF. The CDR3 nucleotides are TGTGCCAGTAGTGTAGCGGGGGGCTCCTACAATGAGCAGTTCTTC. V gene TRBV19 combines with J gene TRBJ2-1, with TRBD2 identical over 10 bases. CDR3 size: 15 residues. CDR1 is LNHDA, CDR2 SQIVND, per germline (reference sequence). V was clipped by 5 bases and J by 0 bases; unmatched bases: 1.

The CDR3 spells CASSPQGFNTDTQYF. CDR3 DNA sequence: TGTGCCAGCAGTCCCCAGGGGTTTAACACAGATACGCAGTATTTT. The J gene is TRBJ2-3, the V gene TRBV6-5; weak D call: TRBD1 (6 bases). The CDR3 contains 15 residues. The germline V and J ends were trimmed by 5 bases and 2 bases, with 14 bases remaining between them. Germline lookup yields CDR1 MNHEY and CDR2 SVGAGI.

V gene TRBV6-5 combines with J gene TRBJ1-2; D remains unclear. There are 16 residues in the CDR3. V gave up 0 bases and J gave up 4 bases, with 15 bases separating them. Per the germline V gene, CDR1 is MNHEY and CDR2 is SVGAGI. Here the CDR3 reads CASSYSLAKALYGYTF. The CDR3 region has the DNA TGTGCCAGCAGTTACTCGTTAGCTAAGGCCCTCTATGGCTACACCTTC.

The rearrangement links TRBV18 to TRBJ1-2; D is unresolved. Trimming shortened V by 3 bases and J by 8 bases, and 16 bases separated the two germline ends. Germline V gene lookup returns CDR1 KGHSH and CDR2 LQKENI. The CDR3 loop spans 14 amino acids. CDR3 DNA: TGTGCCAGCTCACCCCCCGGGGATGTAAGGGGCTACACCTTC. Protein: CASSPPGDVRGYTF.

The chain links TRBV5-1 to TRBJ1-2, with D possibly TRBD1 on 6 matching bases. Trimming pared 4 bases from V and 0 bases from J, leaving 16 bases between. Per the germline V gene, CDR1 is SGHRS and CDR2 is YFSETQ. This CDR3 region has 16 residues. The chain's CDR3 is CASSPEQGPANYGYTF. The CDR3 DNA reads TGCGCCAGCAGCCCCGAACAGGGACCAGCTAACTATGGCTACACCTTC.

This clone was seen only a few times. The J gene is TRBJ1-1, the V gene TRBV14; D is uncertain. Trimming pared 4 bases from V and 3 bases from J, leaving 15 bases between. The germline CDR1 and CDR2 sequences are SGHDN and FVKESK. The CDR3 sequence is 15 residues long. CDR3 sequence (DNA): TGTGCCAGCAGCCTAGAGCGCCCCGGGGACACTGAAGCTTTCTTT. As protein: CASSLERPGDTEAFF.

V is TRBV2 and J is TRBJ1-4; D is possibly TRBD1 (6 bases). Germline-derived CDR1 and CDR2 are SNHLY and FYNNEI. V shed 6 bases and J shed 8 bases, with 16 bases lying between them. The length of the CDR3 is 14 residues. The CDR3 spells CASRPTGQREKLFF. CDR3 nucleotide sequence: TGTGCCAGCAGACCGACAGGTCAAAGGGAAAAACTGTTTTTT.

The chain combines TRBV27 with TRBJ2-3, with 10 bases that match TRBD2. Germline CDR1 is MNHEY and CDR2 is SMNVEV (reference sequence). After removal of 2 bases from V and 5 bases from J, the junction contained 4 bases not matched to a gene. The CDR3 totals 15 residues. CDR3 sequence reads: CASSLSGGAGDTQYF. In DNA form, the CDR3 reads TGTGCCAGCAGTTTAAGCGGGGGGGCCGGAGATACGCAGTATTTT.

Remarks on this clone: The sample carries other DNA sequences with the same CDR3. The chain links TRBV4-2 to TRBJ2-5; 12 nucleotides line up with TRBD2. V shed 4 bases, J shed 1 base, and the junction held 4 bases outside the gene matches. The CDR3 consists of 16 residues. Germline V gives CDR1 LGHNA, CDR2 YNFKEQ. The CDR3 region is CASSRGTSGFQETQYF. The CDR3 DNA sequence: TGTGCCAGCAGCCGCGGGACTAGCGGGTTCCAAGAGACCCAGTACTTC.

This rearrangement joins TRBV5-1 to TRBJ1-2, with 7 bases aligning to TRBD1. Germline assignment: CDR1 SGHRS and CDR2 YFSETQ. This CDR3 spans 14 amino acids. V lost 2 bases and J lost 6; bases outside the gene matches: 7. CDR3 sequence: CASSLQGIPHGYTF. For the CDR3, the DNA is TGCGCCAGCAGCTTACAGGGGATCCCCCATGGCTACACCTTC.

V gene TRBV25-1 combines with J gene TRBJ2-5; TRBD2 matches at 11 bases. In germline, CDR1 is MGHDK, CDR2 SYGVNS. V lost 5 bases, J lost 4 bases, and 6 bases stayed unmatched. This CDR3 has 15 amino acids. The CDR3: CASSSVAGGRETQYF. CDR3 DNA: TGTGCCAGCAGTTCTGTAGCGGGGGGGCGAGAGACCCAGTACTTC.

The chain joins TRBV20-1 to TRBJ2-7; 10 nucleotides line up with TRBD1. This CDR3 comprises 15 residues. Trimming removed 3 bases from V and 2 bases from J; junction bases left unmatched: 7. CDR1 DFQATT and CDR2 SNEGSKA come from the germline V gene (reference sequence). The CDR3 region has the DNA TGCAGTGCTAGTCCAGGACAGGGGGGGGCCTACGAGCAGTACTTC. Its translation: CSASPGQGGAYEQYF.

The chain links TRBV7-9 to TRBJ1-2; no clear D. CDR1 is SEHNR, CDR2 FQNEAQ, per germline (reference sequence). V lost 6 bases and J 4 bases, leaving 6 bases between the germline ends. This CDR3 comprises 11 residues. CDR3 amino acids: CASRSSYGYTF. CDR3 DNA sequence: TGTGCCAGCAGGTCGTCCTATGGCTACACCTTC.

The chain combines TRBV11-3 with TRBJ2-3; D is uncertain. Germline V gene data show CDR1 as SGHNT and CDR2 as YENEEA. The CDR3 length is 12 residues. V gave up 5 bases and J gave up 3 bases, with 6 bases separating them. Here the CDR3 DNA reads TGTGCCAGCAGCATTAATACAGATACGCAGTATTTT. It encodes CASSINTDTQYF. The full variable domain, rest sourced from reference TRBV11-3 and TRBJ2-3, is EAGVVQSPRYKIIEKKQPVAFWCNPISGHNTLYWYLQNLGQGPELLIRYENEEAVDDSQLPKDRFSAERLKGVDSTLKIQPAELGDSAVYLCASSINTDTQYFGPGTRLTVL.

The chain is built from TRBV7-2 and TRBJ2-7; 8 bases map to TRBD1. This CDR3 contains 14 residues. CDR1 and CDR2 from the germline V gene are SGHTA and FQGNSA. Trimming at V came to 4 bases and at J to 1 base, leaving 3 bases not matched to a gene. Written as DNA, the CDR3 is TGTGCCAGCAGCTCAGGACAGGGATCCTACGAGCAGTACTTC. Translating gives CASSSGQGSYEQYF.

The chain has TRBV19 and TRBJ1-2, with D unclear. Per the germline V gene, CDR1 is LNHDA and CDR2 is SQIVND (reference sequence). The CDR3 sequence is 11 residues long. Written as DNA, the CDR3 is TGTAGTATCGAACGGAGCCATGGCTACACCTTC. Its translation: CSIERSHGYTF. Full variable domain (rest looked up from reference TRBV19 and TRBJ1-2): DGGITQSPKYLFRKEGQNVTLSCEQNLNHDAMYWYRQDPGQGLRLIYYSQIVNDFQKGDIAEGYSVSREKKESFPLTVTSAQKNPTAFYLCSIERSHGYTFGSGTRLTVV.

This chain links TRBV3-1 (or the pseudogene TRBV3-2) with TRBJ2-3, with a weak D call TRBD1 (7 bases). The germline gives CDR1 LGHDT, CDR2 YNNKEL (reference sequence). V lost 8 bases to trimming and J lost 2 bases, with 23 bases between them. This CDR3 region has 17 residues. This CDR3 reads CASHYMRGQTNTDTQYF. CDR3 DNA: TGTGCCAGCCACTATATGCGGGGACAGACAAACACAGATACGCAGTATTTT.

The chain recombines TRBV6-5 with TRBJ1-3; 8 bases are shared with TRBD1. V was clipped by 2 bases and J by 0 bases; unmatched bases: 0. CDR1 and CDR2 from the germline V gene are MNHEY and SVGAGI. The CDR3 spans 15 residues. In DNA form, the CDR3 reads TGTGCCAGCAGTTACACAGGGGGCTCTGGAAACACCATATATTTT. Its protein is CASSYTGGSGNTIYF.

The V gene is TRBV6-5, the J gene TRBJ2-7; TRBD1 might be the D (6 bases). Trimming took 3 bases from V and 5 from J, leaving 17 bases between them. The CDR3 length is 15 residues. Germline assignment: CDR1 MNHEY and CDR2 SVGAGI. Here the CDR3 DNA reads TGTGCCAGCAGTTATATGAAGCAGGGGACCCACGAGCAGTACTTC. It translates to CASSYMKQGTHEQYF.

There are a few counts of this clone. The chain joins TRBV19 to TRBJ1-1; D uncertain. There are 12 residues in the CDR3. Trimming pared 7 bases from V and 4 bases from J, leaving 10 bases between. Looked up from germline, CDR1 is LNHDA and CDR2 is SQIVND (reference sequence). Written as DNA, the CDR3 is TGTGCCAGTAACATCGGGTCCACTGAAGCTTTCTTT. Amino acid sequence: CASNIGSTEAFF.

V and J are TRBV4-3 and TRBJ1-3; D ambiguous. The CDR3 runs 17 residues. V lost 0 bases, J lost 4 bases, and 16 bases lay in between. The germline gives CDR1 LGHNA, CDR2 YSLEER. The CDR3 reads CASSQEHRHASGNTIYF. CDR3 nucleotides: TGCGCCAGCAGCCAAGAACATAGACACGCCTCGGGAAACACCATATATTTT.

The V and J genes are TRBV7-9 and TRBJ2-7; 7 nucleotides match TRBD1. The CDR3 runs 17 residues. Losses at the gene ends were 4 bases for V and 0 bases for J; bases not matched to a gene: 12. Looked up from germline, CDR1 is SEHNR and CDR2 is FQNEAQ (reference sequence). The CDR3 DNA sequence: TGTGCCAGCAGCTCGACAAAATCGGACAGGCCCTCCTACGAGCAGTACTTC. Its translation is CASSSTKSDRPSYEQYF.